The rows below give T cell receptor beta chains drawn from one sample of a study of identical twins. One entry per CDR3 protein results from TCRdb running MiXCR on the 5' RACE reads. The sample contains 500,000 or so distinct CDR3 sequences, 13% to 15% of which appear only once. These data also featured in a second study, about yellow fever vaccine responses in identical twins.

The specimen was CD4+ T cells sorted from blood. These receptors originate from a woman aged 18-29 years in good health. The CDR3 runs from the conserved cysteine through the conserved F or W. Fields, in order: J gene, V gene, CDR3 protein.

TRBJ2-3,TRBV3-1,CASSQGLAGNTDTQYF
TRBJ2-5,TRBV12-3/TRBV12-4,CASSLGLGGQGEGTQYF
TRBJ2-2,TRBV24-1,CATSDLGGAVTGELFF
TRBJ2-1,TRBV3-1,CASSQVGPGEQFF
TRBJ2-5,TRBV7-7,CASSFGVYETQYF
TRBJ1-1,TRBV7-9,CASSSGPGVTEAFF
TRBJ2-7,TRBV29-1,CSVVAGLAWVSYEQYF
TRBJ2-1,TRBV29-1,CSVLTDAFNEQFF
TRBJ2-4,TRBV4-3,CASSQEEGLGAKNIQYF
TRBJ2-1,TRBV29-1,CSVREVSNEQFF
TRBJ1-2,TRBV2,CASSAGQGSYGYTF
TRBJ2-5,TRBV7-9,CASSSMEETQYF
TRBJ2-7,TRBV5-1,CASSLGGTAGDEQYF
TRBJ2-3,TRBV27,CASSFRGIDTQYF
TRBJ2-3,TRBV6-6,CATGTGGTDTQYF
TRBJ2-7,TRBV20-1,CSARDLGQGTYEQYF
TRBJ2-6,TRBV6-2/TRBV6-3,CASSPRADLLLGANVLTF
TRBJ2-3,TRBV10-3,CAISEPKTDTQYF
TRBJ2-5,TRBV28,CASSRDTHQETQYF
TRBJ2-7,TRBV20-1,CSANPWDRGFNEQYF
TRBJ2-3,TRBV5-1,CASSPAVDRDTQYF
TRBJ1-2,TRBV12-3/TRBV12-4,CASSAGTADYGYTF
TRBJ2-3,TRBV4-1,CASSQVQGFPDTQYF
TRBJ2-6,TRBV5-5,CASSLQARGFPGANVLTF
TRBJ2-5,TRBV12-3/TRBV12-4,CASSTSGTLQETQYF
TRBJ2-3,TRBV27,CASSFVGHPGPTDTQYF
TRBJ2-7,TRBV18,CASSLQRTYEQYF
TRBJ1-2,TRBV24-1,CATSDPPGNYGYTF
TRBJ2-7,TRBV27,CASSSRGGHGYEQYF
TRBJ1-1,TRBV10-3,CAISAGQGTEAFF
TRBJ2-5,TRBV12-3/TRBV12-4,CASSPPDGTPQQETQYF
TRBJ2-5,TRBV10-3,CAISGQAPGYQETQYF
TRBJ2-2,TRBV28,CASSLVGELFF
TRBJ2-3,TRBV27,CASSSSTSIATQYF
TRBJ1-5,TRBV9,CASSVGQGSWVEFQPQHF
TRBJ2-3,TRBV10-3,CAICEARGFRTDTQYF
TRBJ2-7,TRBV7-8,CASSSRDRGKEQYF
TRBJ1-2,TRBV28,CASSLGEQIYGYTF
TRBJ2-2,TRBV9,CASSVASGTVNTGELFF
TRBJ2-1,TRBV12-3/TRBV12-4,CASSLVLAGDYNEQFF
TRBJ2-3,TRBV18,CASSPPGLATDTQYF
TRBJ1-1,TRBV3-1,CASSRLEAGSEAFF
TRBJ1-1,TRBV4-3,CASSQASSGSNTEAFF
TRBJ1-6,TRBV5-1,CASSSDTPYNSPLHF
TRBJ2-2,TRBV28,CARAGTSGPTRTGELFF
TRBJ2-1,TRBV6-1,CASRPFTGTSDHNEQFF